This T cell receptor beta chain was recovered during a study of T cell responses to AZD1222 COVID-19 vaccine. Study-level findings and limits: Clonal diversity may have been underestimated, and the donors were mostly white British, with more females than males.

This clone came up once. Its antigen remains unknown. Within the sample, other DNA sequences also encode this same CDR3. Produced via immunoSEQ multiplex PCR; TCRdb's table is partial and in-frame only. The repertoire has approximately 140,000 clones, approximately 90% of them found once; the top ten carry roughly 3.2%. Trimming shortened V by 6 bases and J by 0 bases, and 12 bases separated the two germline ends. Germline assignment: CDR1 LNHDA and CDR2 SQIVND (reference sequence). This CDR3 has 15 residues. Sequencing used peripheral blood, obtained 28 days after the second AZD1222 dose. The TCR originated in an adult who received the AZD1222 COVID-19 vaccine. The chain has TRBV19 and TRBJ1-3; possibly TRBD1 for D (6 bases). CDR3 in DNA: TGTGCCAGTAGCCTAGACAGGAGCTCTGGAAACACCATATATTTT. Protein sequence: CASSLDRSSGNTIYF.